This TCR beta chain was sequenced in a study of cytomegalovirus exposure and HLA in healthy donors. PCR involved 60 Vbeta and 13 Jbeta primers. TCRdb keeps only in-frame clones here, not all; method: immunoSEQ multiplex PCR. The sample has about 170,000 clones, approximately 80% seen once; the top ten hold around 0.8%. Sequencing used PBMCs. This TCR derives from a woman aged 18-35 years in good health and CMV-seronegative.

The CDR3 region has the DNA TGCGCCAGCAGCTTGGGCCGGTATGGGCAGTTCTTC. Translating it yields CASSLGRYGQFF. The chain carries TRBV5-1 and TRBJ2-1; D is ambiguous. Between the trimmed V and J ends, which lost 0 bases and 12 bases, there was a span of 10 bases. There are 12 residues in the CDR3. Germline CDR1 reads SGHRS; CDR2 reads YFSETQ.